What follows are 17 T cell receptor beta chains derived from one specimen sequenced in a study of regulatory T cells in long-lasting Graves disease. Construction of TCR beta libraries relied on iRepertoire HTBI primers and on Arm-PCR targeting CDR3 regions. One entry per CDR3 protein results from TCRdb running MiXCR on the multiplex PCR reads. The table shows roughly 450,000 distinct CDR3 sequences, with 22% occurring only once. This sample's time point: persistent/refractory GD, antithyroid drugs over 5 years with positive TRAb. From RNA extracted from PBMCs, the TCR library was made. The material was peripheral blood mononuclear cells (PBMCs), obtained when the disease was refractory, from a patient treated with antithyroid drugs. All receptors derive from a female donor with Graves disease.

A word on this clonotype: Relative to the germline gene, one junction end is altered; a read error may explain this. In nucleotides, the CDR3 is TGTGCCACCGCGAGCGGGGGTGCGAACACTGAAGCTCTCTTT. This gives the protein CATASGGANTEALF. The chain links TRBV18 to TRBJ1-1; maybe TRBD1 (5 bases). The CDR3 length is 14 residues. Germline loops: CDR1 KGHSH, CDR2 LQKENI.

CDR3 sequence (DNA): TGTGCCAGCAGCCGGACGGGCCTCGATCAGCCCCAGCATTTT. This sequence encodes CASSRTGLDQPQHF. This rearrangement joins TRBV6-1 to TRBJ1-5; D is unclear. Germline V CDR1 and CDR2: MNHNS, SASEGT. The CDR3 runs 14 residues. V gave up 6 bases and J gave up 5 bases, with 14 bases separating them.

The chain's CDR3 is CAWRGAGGTGELFF. The CDR3 DNA follows: TGTGCCTGGAGGGGGGCAGGGGGGACCGGGGAGCTGTTTTTT. The chain joins TRBV30 to TRBJ2-2, with a possible D match to TRBD1 (7 bases). Germline CDR1 reads GTSNPN; CDR2 reads SVGIG (reference sequence). Trimming left V 3 bases short and J 5 bases short, with 13 bases between. The CDR3 covers 14 residues.

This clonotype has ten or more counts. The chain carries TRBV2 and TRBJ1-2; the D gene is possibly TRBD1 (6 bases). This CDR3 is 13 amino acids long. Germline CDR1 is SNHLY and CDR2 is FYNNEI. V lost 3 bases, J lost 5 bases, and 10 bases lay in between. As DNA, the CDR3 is TGTGCCAGCAGTGAGGAGACAGGATATGGCTACACCTTC. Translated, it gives CASSEETGYGYTF.

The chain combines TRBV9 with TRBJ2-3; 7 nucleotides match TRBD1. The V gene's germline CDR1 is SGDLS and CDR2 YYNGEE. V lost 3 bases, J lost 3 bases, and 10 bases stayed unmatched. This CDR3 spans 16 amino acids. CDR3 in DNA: TGTGCCAGCAGCGCAGACCTACAGGGGATGACAGATACGCAGTATTTT. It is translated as CASSADLQGMTDTQYF.

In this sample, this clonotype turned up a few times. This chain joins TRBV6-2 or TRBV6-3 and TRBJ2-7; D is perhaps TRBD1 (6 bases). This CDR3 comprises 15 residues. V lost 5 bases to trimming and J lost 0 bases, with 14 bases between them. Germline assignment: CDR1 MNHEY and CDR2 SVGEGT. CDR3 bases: TGTGCCAGCAGTGAAGCGACAGGTAGCTCCTACGAGCAGTACTTC. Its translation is CASSEATGSSYEQYF.

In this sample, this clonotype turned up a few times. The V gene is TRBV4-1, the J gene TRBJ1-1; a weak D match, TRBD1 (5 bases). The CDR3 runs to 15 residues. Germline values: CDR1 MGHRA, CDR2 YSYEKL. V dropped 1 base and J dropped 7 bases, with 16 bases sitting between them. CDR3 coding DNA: TGCGCCAGCAGCCAAGGACGGTCAGGGATCGGTGAAGCTTTCTTT. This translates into CASSQGRSGIGEAFF.

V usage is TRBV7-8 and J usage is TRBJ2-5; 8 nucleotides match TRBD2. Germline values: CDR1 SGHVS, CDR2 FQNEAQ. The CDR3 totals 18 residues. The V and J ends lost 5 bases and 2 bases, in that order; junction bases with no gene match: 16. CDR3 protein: CASSPRVAGGLRQETQYF. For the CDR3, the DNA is TGTGCCAGCAGCCCGAGGGTGGCGGGGGGCCTCAGACAAGAGACCCAGTACTTC. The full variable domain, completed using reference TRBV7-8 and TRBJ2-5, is GAGVSQSPRYKVAKRGQDVALRCDPISGHVSLFWYQQALGQGPEFLTYFQNEAQLDKSGLPSDRFFAERPEGSVSTLKIQRTQQEDSAVYLCASSPRVAGGLRQETQYFGPGTRLLVL.

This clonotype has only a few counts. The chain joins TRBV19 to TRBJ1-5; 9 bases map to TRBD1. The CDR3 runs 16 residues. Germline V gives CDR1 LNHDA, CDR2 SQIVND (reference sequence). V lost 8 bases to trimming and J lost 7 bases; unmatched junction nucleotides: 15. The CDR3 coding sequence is TGTGCCAGTCGGTTCAAGATACGGGACAGGGAGCAGCCCCAGCATTTT. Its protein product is CASRFKIRDREQPQHF.

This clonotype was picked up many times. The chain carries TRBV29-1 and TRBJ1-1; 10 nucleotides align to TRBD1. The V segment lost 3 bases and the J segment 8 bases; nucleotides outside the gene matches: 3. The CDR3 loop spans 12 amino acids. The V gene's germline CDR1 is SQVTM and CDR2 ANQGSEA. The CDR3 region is CSVERTGGEAFF. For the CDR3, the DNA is TGCAGCGTTGAGAGGACAGGGGGGGAAGCTTTCTTT.

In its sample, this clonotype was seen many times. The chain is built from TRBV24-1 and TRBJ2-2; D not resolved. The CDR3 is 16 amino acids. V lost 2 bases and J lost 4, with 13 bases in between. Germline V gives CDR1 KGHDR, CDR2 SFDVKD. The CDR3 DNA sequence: TGTGCCACCAGTGATTACGGACCCTCCCCCACCGGGGAGCTGTTTTTT. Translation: CATSDYGPSPTGELFF.

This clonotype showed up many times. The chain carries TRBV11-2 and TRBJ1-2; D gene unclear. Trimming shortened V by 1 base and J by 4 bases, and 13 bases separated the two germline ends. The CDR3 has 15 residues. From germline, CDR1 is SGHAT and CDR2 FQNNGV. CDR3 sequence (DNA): TGTGCCAGCAGCTTAGGCTTCCAGGAGGGCTATGGCTACACCTTC. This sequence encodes CASSLGFQEGYGYTF.

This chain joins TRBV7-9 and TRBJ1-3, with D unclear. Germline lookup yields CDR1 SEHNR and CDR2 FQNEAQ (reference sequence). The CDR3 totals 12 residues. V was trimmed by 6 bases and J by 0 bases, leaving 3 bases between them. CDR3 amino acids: CASRNSGNTIYF. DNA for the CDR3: TGTGCCAGCAGGAACTCTGGAAACACCATATATTTT.

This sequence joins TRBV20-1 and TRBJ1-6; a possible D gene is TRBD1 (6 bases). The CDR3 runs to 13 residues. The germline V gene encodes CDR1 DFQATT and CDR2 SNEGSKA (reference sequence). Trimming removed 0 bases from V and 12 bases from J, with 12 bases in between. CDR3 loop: CSAREIGGGPLHF. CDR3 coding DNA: TGCAGTGCTAGAGAAATAGGGGGAGGACCCCTCCACTTT.

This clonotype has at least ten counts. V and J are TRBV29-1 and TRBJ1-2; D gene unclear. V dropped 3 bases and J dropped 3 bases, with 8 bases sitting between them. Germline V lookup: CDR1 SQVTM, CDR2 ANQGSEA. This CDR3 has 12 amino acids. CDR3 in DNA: TGCAGCGTTGATGCGCGGGACTATGGCTACACCTTC. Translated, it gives CSVDARDYGYTF.

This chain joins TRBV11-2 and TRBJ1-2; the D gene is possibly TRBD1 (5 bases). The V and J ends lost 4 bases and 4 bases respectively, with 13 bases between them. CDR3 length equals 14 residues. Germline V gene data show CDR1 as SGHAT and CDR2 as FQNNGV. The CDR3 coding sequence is TGTGCCAGCAGCTCGACCAGGGTCGGCTATGGCTACACCTTC. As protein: CASSSTRVGYGYTF.

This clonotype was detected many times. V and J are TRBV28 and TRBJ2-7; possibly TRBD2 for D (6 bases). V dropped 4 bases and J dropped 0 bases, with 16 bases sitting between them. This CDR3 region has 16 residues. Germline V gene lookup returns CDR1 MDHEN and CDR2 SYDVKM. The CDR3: CASSYSVGGDSYEQYF. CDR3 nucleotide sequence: TGTGCCAGCAGTTACTCGGTGGGCGGGGACTCCTACGAGCAGTACTTC. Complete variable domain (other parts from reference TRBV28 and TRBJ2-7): DVKVTQSSRYLVKRTGEKVFLECVQDMDHENMFWYRQDPGLGLRLIYFSYDVKMKEKGDIPEGYSVSREKKERFSLILESASTNQTSMYLCASSYSVGGDSYEQYFGPGTRLTVT.